The 11 T cell receptor beta chains presented below share a single source sample, sequenced in a study of cytomegalovirus exposure and HLA in healthy donors. 13 Jbeta primers and 60 Vbeta primers were used for the PCR. Measured with immunoSEQ multiplex PCR; TCRdb has only the in-frame clones, and not every one. The table shows roughly 170,000 clones, with around 86% occurring only once. The sequencing input was PBMCs. The source of these receptors is a man between 50 and 59 years old in good health and CMV-seronegative.

V usage is TRBV2 and J usage is TRBJ2-1, with no clear D. Trimming pared 3 bases from V and 4 bases from J, leaving 7 bases between. The CDR3 runs to 13 residues. Germline V gene sequence: CDR1 SNHLY, CDR2 FYNNEI. CDR3 nucleotide sequence: TGTGCCAGCAGTGATCAACTTTACAATGAGCAGTTCTTC. As protein: CASSDQLYNEQFF.

This chain joins TRBV19 and TRBJ1-5; possible D gene TRBD1, 6 bases. The CDR3 is made up of 19 amino acids. Germline-derived CDR1 and CDR2 are LNHDA and SQIVND (reference sequence). The V gene lost 0 bases and the J gene lost 2 bases, with 20 bases spanning the gap. The CDR3 sequence: CASSIDRDTLSGGNQPQHF. CDR3 coding DNA: TGTGCCAGTAGTATAGACCGGGACACCCTCTCCGGGGGCAATCAGCCCCAGCATTTT.

The chain uses TRBV4-1 and TRBJ2-1; D remains unclear. Trimming pared 0 bases from V and 7 bases from J, leaving 13 bases between. The V gene's germline CDR1 is MGHRA and CDR2 YSYEKL. This CDR3 is 15 amino acids long. DNA of the CDR3: TGCGCCAGCAGCCAAGATCCCTCCCCTCGGAATGAGCAGTTCTTC. This encodes CASSQDPSPRNEQFF.

The gene calls are TRBV10-1 and TRBJ1-5; TRBD1 might be the D (6 bases). Looked up from germline, CDR1 is WNHNN and CDR2 is SYGVQD (reference sequence). The V end lost 0 bases, the J end lost 0 bases, and 12 bases lay between the germline ends. The CDR3 has 17 residues. DNA for the CDR3: TGCGCCAGCAGTGAGTCAGAACAGGGATCTAGCAATCAGCCCCAGCATTTT. Protein product: CASSESEQGSSNQPQHF.

This chain joins TRBV5-6 and TRBJ2-1, with a weak D call TRBD2 (5 bases). V was shortened by 2 bases and J by 6 bases, with 12 bases between the two germline ends. The CDR3 length is 14 residues. From germline, CDR1 is SGHDT and CDR2 YYEEEE. The CDR3: CASSFGRRSNEQFF. The CDR3, as DNA: TGTGCCAGCAGCTTCGGACGGAGGTCCAATGAGCAGTTCTTC.

The CDR3 here is CASSLLASKTGDTDTQYF. CDR3 sequence (DNA): TGTGCCAGCAGCTTACTGGCCTCGAAGACCGGGGACACAGATACGCAGTATTTT. The chain links TRBV7-3 to TRBJ2-3, with D tentatively TRBD2 (5 bases). Trimming took 2 bases from V and 2 from J, leaving 20 bases between them. This CDR3 contains 18 residues. The germline gives CDR1 SGHTA, CDR2 FQGTGA.

Note on this clone: The DNA is omitted, as the CDR3 cannot be located on it reliably, and the CDR3 follows TCRdb's listing. The chain employs TRBV12-1 and TRBJ2-1; the table's D call of TRBD2 was not tested on the DNA. TRBV12-1 is tagged as a pseudogene. From its first to its last residue, the CDR3 has 17 amino acids. The CDR3 here is CASSYKVAGGSYNEQFF.

The chain recombines TRBV7-2 with TRBJ1-1, with D unclear. The CDR3 extends over 15 amino acids. Germline loops: CDR1 SGHTA, CDR2 FQGNSA. The V and J ends lost 0 bases and 3 bases respectively, with 11 bases between them. This CDR3 is CASSLAGTEYTEAFF. DNA for the CDR3: TGTGCCAGCAGCTTAGCCGGTACAGAATACACTGAAGCTTTCTTT.

This sequence joins TRBV7-3 and TRBJ1-3, with 9 bases fitting TRBD1. The CDR3 runs to 17 residues. Germline loops: CDR1 SGHTA, CDR2 FQGTGA. V shed 10 bases, J shed 0 bases, and the junction held 13 bases outside the gene matches. The CDR3, as DNA: TGTGCCAATTTACCAGGGACAGGGACCAGCTCTGGAAACACCATATATTTT. This sequence encodes CANLPGTGTSSGNTIYF.

This chain uses TRBV4-1 with TRBJ1-6; D is perhaps TRBD1 (6 bases). The germline V and J ends were trimmed by 2 bases and 7 bases, with 12 bases remaining between them. Germline values: CDR1 MGHRA, CDR2 YSYEKL. CDR3 length: 15 amino acids. CDR3 DNA sequence: TGCGCCAGCAGCCAACAGGGGCGTCGGAATTCACCCCTCCACTTT. Protein sequence: CASSQQGRRNSPLHF.

The chain has TRBV5-4 and TRBJ2-7; D might be TRBD2 (6 bases). This CDR3 region has 15 residues. Germline CDR1 is SGHNT and CDR2 is YYREEE (reference sequence). V lost 2 bases, J lost 3 bases, and 15 bases lay in between. CDR3 loop: CASSFGGGTYYEQYF. CDR3 nucleotides: TGTGCCAGCAGCTTCGGCGGCGGGACCTACTACGAGCAGTACTTC. Combining the CDR3 with reference TRBV5-4 and TRBJ2-7 gives the whole variable domain ETGVTQSPTHLIKTRGQQVTLRCSSQSGHNTVSWYQQALGQGPQFIFQYYREEENGRGNFPPRFSGLQFPNYSSELNVNALELDDSALYLCASSFGGGTYYEQYFGPGTRLTVT.